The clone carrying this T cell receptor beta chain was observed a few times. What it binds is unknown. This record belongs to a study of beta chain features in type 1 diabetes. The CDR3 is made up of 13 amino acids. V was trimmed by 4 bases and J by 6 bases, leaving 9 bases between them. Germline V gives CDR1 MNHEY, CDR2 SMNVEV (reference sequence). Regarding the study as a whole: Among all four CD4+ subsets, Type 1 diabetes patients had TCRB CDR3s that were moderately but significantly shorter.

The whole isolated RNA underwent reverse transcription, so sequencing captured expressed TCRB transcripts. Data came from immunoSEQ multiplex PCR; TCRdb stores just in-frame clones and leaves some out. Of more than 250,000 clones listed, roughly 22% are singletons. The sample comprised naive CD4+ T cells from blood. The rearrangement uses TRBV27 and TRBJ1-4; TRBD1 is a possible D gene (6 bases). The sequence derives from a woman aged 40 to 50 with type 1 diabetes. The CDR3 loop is CASSWGLDEKLFF. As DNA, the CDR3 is TGTGCCAGCAGTTGGGGGCTTGATGAAAAACTGTTTTTT.